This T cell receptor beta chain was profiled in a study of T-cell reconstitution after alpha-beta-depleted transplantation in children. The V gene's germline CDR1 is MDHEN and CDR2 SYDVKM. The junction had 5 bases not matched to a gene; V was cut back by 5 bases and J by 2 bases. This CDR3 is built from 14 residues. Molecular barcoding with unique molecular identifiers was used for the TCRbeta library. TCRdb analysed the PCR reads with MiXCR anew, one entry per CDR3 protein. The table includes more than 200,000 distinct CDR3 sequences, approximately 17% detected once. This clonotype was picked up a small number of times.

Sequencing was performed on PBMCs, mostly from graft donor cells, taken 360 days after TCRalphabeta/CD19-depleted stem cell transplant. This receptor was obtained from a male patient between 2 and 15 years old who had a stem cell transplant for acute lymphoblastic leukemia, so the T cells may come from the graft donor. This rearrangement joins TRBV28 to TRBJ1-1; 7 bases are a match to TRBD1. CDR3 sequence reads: CASSKRTGNTEAFF. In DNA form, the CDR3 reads TGTGCCAGCAGTAAACGGACAGGAAACACTGAAGCTTTCTTT.